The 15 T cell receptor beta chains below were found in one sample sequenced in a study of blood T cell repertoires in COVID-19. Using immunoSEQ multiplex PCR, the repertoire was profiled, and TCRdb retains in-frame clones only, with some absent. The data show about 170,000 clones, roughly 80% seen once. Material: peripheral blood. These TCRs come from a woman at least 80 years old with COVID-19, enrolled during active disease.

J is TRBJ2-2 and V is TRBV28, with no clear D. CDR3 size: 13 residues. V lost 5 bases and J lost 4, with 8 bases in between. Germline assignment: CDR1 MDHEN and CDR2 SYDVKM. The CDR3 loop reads CASSPQSTGELFF. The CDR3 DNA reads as TGTGCCAGCAGTCCCCAGTCCACCGGGGAGCTGTTTTTT.

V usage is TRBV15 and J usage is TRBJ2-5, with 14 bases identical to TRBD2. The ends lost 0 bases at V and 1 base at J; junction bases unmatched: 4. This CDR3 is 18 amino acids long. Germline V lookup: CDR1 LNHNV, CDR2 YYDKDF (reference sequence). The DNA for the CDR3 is TGTGCCACCAGCAGAGAGGGACTAGCGGGAGTGGGCCAAGAGACCCAGTACTTC. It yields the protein CATSREGLAGVGQETQYF.

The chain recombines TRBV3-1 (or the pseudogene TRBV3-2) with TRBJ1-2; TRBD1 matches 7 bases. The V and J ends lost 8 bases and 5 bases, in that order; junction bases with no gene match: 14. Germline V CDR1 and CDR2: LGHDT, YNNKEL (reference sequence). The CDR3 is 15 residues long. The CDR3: CASGNPFGQAYGYTF. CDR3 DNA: TGTGCCAGCGGTAACCCCTTCGGACAGGCTTATGGCTACACCTTC.

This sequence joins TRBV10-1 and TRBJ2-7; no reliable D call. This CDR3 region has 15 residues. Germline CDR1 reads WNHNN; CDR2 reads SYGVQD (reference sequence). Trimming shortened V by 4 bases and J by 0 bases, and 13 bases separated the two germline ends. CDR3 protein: CASSGAGSRSYEQYF. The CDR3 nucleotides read TGCGCCAGCAGTGGGGCCGGAAGCCGCTCCTACGAGCAGTACTTC.

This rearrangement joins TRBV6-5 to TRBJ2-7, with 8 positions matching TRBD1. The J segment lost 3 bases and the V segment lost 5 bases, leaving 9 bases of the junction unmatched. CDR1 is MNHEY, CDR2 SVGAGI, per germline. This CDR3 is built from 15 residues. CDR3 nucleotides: TGTGCCAGCAGTCGGACAGGGTCCGGCATCTACGAGCAGTACTTC. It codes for CASSRTGSGIYEQYF.

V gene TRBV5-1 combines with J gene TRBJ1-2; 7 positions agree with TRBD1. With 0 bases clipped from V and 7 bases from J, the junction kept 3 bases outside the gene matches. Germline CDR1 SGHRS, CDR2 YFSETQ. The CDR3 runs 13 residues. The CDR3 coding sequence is TGCGCCAGCAGCTTGGGACAGGGAGTTGGCTACACCTTC. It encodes CASSLGQGVGYTF.

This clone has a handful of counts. The CDR3 loop reads CASRGGLAGETQYF. The CDR3 coding sequence is TGTGCCAGCAGAGGTGGACTAGCTGGAGAGACCCAGTACTTC. This sequence joins TRBV11-2 and TRBJ2-5; TRBD2 matches at 8 bases. CDR3 length equals 14 residues. Germline V gene data show CDR1 as SGHAT and CDR2 as FQNNGV. V lost 6 bases, J lost 4 bases, and 7 bases stayed unmatched.

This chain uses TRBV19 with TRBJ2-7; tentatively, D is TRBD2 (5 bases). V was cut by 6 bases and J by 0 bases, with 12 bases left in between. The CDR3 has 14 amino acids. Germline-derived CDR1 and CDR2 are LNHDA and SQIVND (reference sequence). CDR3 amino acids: CASSPTGSSYEQYF. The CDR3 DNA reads TGTGCCAGTAGCCCCACGGGGAGCTCCTACGAGCAGTACTTC.

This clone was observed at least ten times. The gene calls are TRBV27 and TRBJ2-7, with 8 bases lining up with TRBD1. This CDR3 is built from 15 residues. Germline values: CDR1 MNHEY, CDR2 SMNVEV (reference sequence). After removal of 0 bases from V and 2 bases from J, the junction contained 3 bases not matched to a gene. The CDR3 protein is CASSLSARGPYEQYF. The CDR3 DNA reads TGTGCCAGCAGTTTATCCGCCAGGGGGCCCTACGAGCAGTACTTC.

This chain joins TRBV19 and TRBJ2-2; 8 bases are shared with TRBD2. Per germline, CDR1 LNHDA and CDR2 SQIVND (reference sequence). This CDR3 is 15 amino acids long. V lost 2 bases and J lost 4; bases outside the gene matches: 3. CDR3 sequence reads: CASSILAGSTGELFF. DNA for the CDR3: TGTGCCAGTAGTATATTAGCGGGAAGCACCGGGGAGCTGTTTTTT.

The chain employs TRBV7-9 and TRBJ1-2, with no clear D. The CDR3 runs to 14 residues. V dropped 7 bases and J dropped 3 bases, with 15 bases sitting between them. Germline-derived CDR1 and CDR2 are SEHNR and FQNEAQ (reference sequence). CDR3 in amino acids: CASTPGGSDYGYTF. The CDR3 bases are TGTGCCAGCACCCCGGGAGGGAGCGACTATGGCTACACCTTC.

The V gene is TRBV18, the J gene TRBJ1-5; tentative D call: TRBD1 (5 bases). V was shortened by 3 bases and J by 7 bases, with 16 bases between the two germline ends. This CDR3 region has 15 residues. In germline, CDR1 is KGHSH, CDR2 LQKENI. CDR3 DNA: TGTGCCAGCTCACCTAACGCGGGGGGAGACCAGCCCCAGCATTTT. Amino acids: CASSPNAGGDQPQHF.

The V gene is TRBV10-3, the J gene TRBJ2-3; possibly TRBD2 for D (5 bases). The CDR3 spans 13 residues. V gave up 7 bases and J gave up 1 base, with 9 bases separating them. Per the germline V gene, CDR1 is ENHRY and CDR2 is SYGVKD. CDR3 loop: CAINSGRTDTQYF. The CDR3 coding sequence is TGTGCCATCAACAGCGGTCGCACAGATACGCAGTATTTT.

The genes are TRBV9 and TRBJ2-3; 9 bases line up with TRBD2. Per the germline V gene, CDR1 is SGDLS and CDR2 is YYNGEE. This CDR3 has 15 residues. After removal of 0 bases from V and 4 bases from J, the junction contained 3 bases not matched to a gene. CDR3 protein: CASSVGLAEADTQYF. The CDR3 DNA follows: TGTGCCAGCAGCGTAGGACTAGCGGAGGCAGATACGCAGTATTTT.

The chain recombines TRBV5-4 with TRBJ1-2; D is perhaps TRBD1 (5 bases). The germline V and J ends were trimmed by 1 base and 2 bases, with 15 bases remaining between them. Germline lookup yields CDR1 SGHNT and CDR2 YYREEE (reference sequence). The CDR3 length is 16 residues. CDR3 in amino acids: CASSLMSGRTNYGYTF. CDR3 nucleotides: TGTGCCAGCAGCTTGATGTCAGGGCGGACAAACTATGGCTACACCTTC.